These 29 T cell receptor beta chains came from one sample sequenced in a study of response to subunit inactivated influenza vaccine (dated by TCRdb to 2017 to 2018). The library was built by means of RT-PCR. Sequencing relied on an Illumina HiSeq 2500. TCRdb cleaned the public reads at Q25 with fastp, built clones with MiXCR and kept in-frame beta chains. Each entry merges the rows of one CDR3 protein and shows their most common DNA and genes. For this sample the table gives hundreds of thousands of distinct CDR3 sequences, of which approximately 14% were detected only once. 5.5% to 7% of the sample comes from the top ten. The input for sequencing was PBMCs from blood, taken 14 to 15 days before vaccination. All receptors come from a middle-aged man who received an inactivated influenza vaccine. Donor details come from another sample of the same person, matched by shared clones.

The chain has TRBV5-1 and TRBJ2-2; TRBD2 matches at 13 bases. Germline V gene data show CDR1 as SGHRS and CDR2 as YFSETQ. The trim removed 4 bases at V and 4 bases at J, leaving 7 bases unmatched. This CDR3 has 17 amino acids. In nucleotides, the CDR3 is TGCGCCAGCAGCCTTGGACTAGCGGGAGTCTCCACCGGGGAGCTGTTTTTT. Its translation is CASSLGLAGVSTGELFF.

This rearrangement joins TRBV10-3 to TRBJ1-1; D call uncertain. This CDR3 is 15 amino acids long. Trimming pared 2 bases from V and 5 bases from J, leaving 15 bases between. The V gene's germline CDR1 is ENHRY and CDR2 SYGVKD. The CDR3 region is CAISETLDPPTEAFF. The CDR3, as DNA: TGTGCCATCAGTGAGACCCTTGACCCCCCGACTGAAGCTTTCTTT.

This clonotype was found a few times. V and J are TRBV19 and TRBJ2-5; D is possibly TRBD1 (6 bases). CDR1 is LNHDA and CDR2 is SQIVND in the germline V gene (reference sequence). This CDR3 spans 14 amino acids. Trimming took off 1 base at V and 5 bases at J, with 11 bases between the two ends. CDR3 nucleotides: TGTGCCAGTAGTATAGGCAGGGGCGGGGAGACCCAGTACTTC. Its protein product is CASSIGRGGETQYF.

Only a few counts were recorded for this clonotype. The chain has TRBV12-3 or TRBV12-4 and TRBJ1-1; the D is unclear. Trimming cost V 2 bases and J 5 bases, with 12 bases left between them. The CDR3 sequence is 14 residues long. The CDR3 here is CASSLSSLRTEAFF. The CDR3 DNA reads as TGTGCCAGCAGTTTATCGTCCCTCAGGACTGAAGCTTTCTTT.

A few counts support this clonotype. The CDR3 region is CASSRLAEHNEQFF. CDR3 coding DNA: TGTGCCAGCAGCCGCCTGGCAGAGCACAATGAGCAGTTCTTC. V usage is TRBV6-2 or TRBV6-3 and J usage is TRBJ2-1; no firm D call. The germline gives CDR1 MNHEY, CDR2 SVGEGT. This CDR3 contains 14 residues. With 6 bases removed from V and 5 bases from J, the gap between germline ends came to 14 bases.

V is TRBV12-3 or TRBV12-4 and J is TRBJ2-3; unclear D gene. V was cut by 5 bases and J by 14 bases, with 14 bases left in between. The CDR3 length is 11 residues. CDR3 DNA sequence: TGTGCCAGCAGTCAAACCTCCCTTATGTATTTT. This sequence encodes CASSQTSLMYF.

The table lists this clonotype with a few counts. The V call is TRBV3-1, the J call TRBJ2-3; weak D call: TRBD1 (5 bases). The V gene's germline CDR1 is LGHDT and CDR2 YNNKEL (reference sequence). This CDR3 has 16 residues. V lost 0 bases and J lost 3, with 13 bases in between. DNA for the CDR3: TGTGCCAGCAGCCAAGATTTGGGGCGAAAGACAGATACGCAGTATTTT. Residues: CASSQDLGRKTDTQYF.

The chain employs TRBV7-2 and TRBJ1-1, with a tentative D call TRBD1 (6 bases). Germline assignment: CDR1 SGHTA and CDR2 FQGNSA. The CDR3 loop spans 15 amino acids. V shed 6 bases and J shed 1 base, with 15 bases lying between them. The CDR3 protein is CASRRPRGRNTEAFF. The CDR3 coding sequence is TGTGCCAGCAGACGACCCCGGGGGCGGAACACTGAAGCTTTCTTT. The entire variable domain, with the rest obtained from reference TRBV7-2 and TRBJ1-1, is as follows: GAGVSQSPSNKVTEKGKDVELRCDPISGHTALYWYRQSLGQGLEFLIYFQGNSAPDKSGLPSDRFSAERTGGSVSTLTIQRTQQEDSAVYLCASRRPRGRNTEAFFGQGTRLTVV.

V is TRBV9 and J is TRBJ2-7; D ambiguous. The germline V gene has CDR1 SGDLS and CDR2 YYNGEE. This CDR3 spans 14 amino acids. V was trimmed by 4 bases and J by 2 bases, leaving 13 bases between them. As DNA, the CDR3 is TGTGCCAGCAGCCCCTCAGCCAGAGCCTACGAGCAGTACTTC. It encodes CASSPSARAYEQYF.

In its sample, this clonotype was seen a few times. The chain joins TRBV7-2 to TRBJ2-3, with 11 bases aligning to TRBD2. This CDR3 is 16 amino acids long. Germline assignment: CDR1 SGHTA and CDR2 FQGNSA. J gave up 1 base and V 7 bases, and 7 bases lay outside the gene matches. This CDR3 is CASNALAGAGTDTQYF. The CDR3 coding sequence is TGTGCCAGCAACGCACTAGCGGGGGCCGGCACAGATACGCAGTATTTT.

A few counts support this clonotype. This chain uses TRBV6-2 or TRBV6-3 with TRBJ1-2; D gene unclear. V was cut by 4 bases and J by 4 bases, with 10 bases left in between. The CDR3 runs 13 residues. Germline lookup yields CDR1 MNHEY and CDR2 SVGEGT. The CDR3 loop is CASSSSRVYGYTF. The CDR3 nucleotides read TGTGCCAGCAGTTCATCCCGGGTCTATGGCTACACCTTC.

This sequence joins TRBV11-2 and TRBJ2-2, with a possible D match to TRBD2 (5 bases). Deletions cut 2 bases from V and 5 bases from J, with 9 bases between. Germline values: CDR1 SGHAT, CDR2 FQNNGV. CDR3 length: 14 residues. This CDR3 reads CASSLSGWTGELFF. CDR3 nucleotides: TGTGCCAGCAGCTTATCGGGATGGACCGGGGAGCTGTTTTTT.

V usage is TRBV14 and J usage is TRBJ1-3, with unresolved D. This CDR3 has 15 amino acids. Trimming shortened V by 2 bases and J by 0 bases, and 8 bases separated the two germline ends. The germline V gene encodes CDR1 SGHDN and CDR2 FVKESK. CDR3 sequence: CASSQRQNSGNTIYF. The CDR3 DNA sequence: TGTGCCAGCAGCCAACGCCAGAACTCTGGAAACACCATATATTTT.

The sample holds a few counts of this clonotype. The chain couples TRBV6-2 or TRBV6-3 to TRBJ2-7, with 8 positions matching TRBD2. The CDR3 totals 18 residues. The junction had 19 bases not matched to a gene; V was cut back by 5 bases and J by 4 bases. Germline assignment: CDR1 MNHEY and CDR2 SVGEGT. The CDR3 sequence: CASSQTSGTRLIAYEQYF. DNA for the CDR3: TGTGCCAGCAGTCAGACGTCCGGGACTAGGCTTATCGCATACGAGCAGTACTTC.

This clonotype was seen a handful of times. The genes are TRBV20-1 and TRBJ1-1, with 10 bases that match TRBD1. V shed 3 bases and J 1 base; nucleotides not matched to a gene: 5. The CDR3 contains 15 residues. Germline CDR1 is DFQATT and CDR2 is SNEGSKA (reference sequence). The CDR3 DNA is TGCAGTGCTAGGCAGGACAGGGGGGCGAACACTGAAGCTTTCTTT. Residues: CSARQDRGANTEAFF.

This clonotype was seen more than once but under ten times. The rearrangement joins TRBV7-2 to TRBJ2-3; 12 bases are a match to TRBD2. Trimming took 1 base from V and 14 from J; bases not matched to a gene: 10. This CDR3 contains 15 residues. Germline CDR1 and CDR2: SGHTA and FQGNSA. CDR3 sequence reads: CASSLGRTSGAVWYF. The CDR3, as DNA: TGTGCCAGCAGCTTAGGTCGGACTAGCGGGGCCGTTTGGTATTTT. Complete variable domain (other parts from reference TRBV7-2 and TRBJ2-3): GAGVSQSPSNKVTEKGKDVELRCDPISGHTALYWYRQSLGQGLEFLIYFQGNSAPDKSGLPSDRFSAERTGGSVSTLTIQRTQQEDSAVYLCASSLGRTSGAVWYFGPGTRLTVL.

Only a few counts were recorded for this clonotype. This rearrangement joins TRBV10-3 to TRBJ2-7; TRBD2 is a possible D gene (5 bases). The CDR3 totals 14 residues. Germline V gene data show CDR1 as ENHRY and CDR2 as SYGVKD. The germline V and J ends were trimmed by 6 bases and 0 bases, with 12 bases remaining between them. The CDR3, as DNA: TGTGCCATCAGGTTTGACGGGAACTCCTACGAGCAGTACTTC. Its protein product is CAIRFDGNSYEQYF.

The sample holds many counts of this clonotype. The CDR3 loop reads CASSQEQVPSYEQYF. CDR3 nucleotide sequence: TGCGCCAGCAGCCAAGAGCAGGTCCCCTCCTACGAGCAGTACTTC. The gene calls are TRBV4-1 and TRBJ2-7; D ambiguous. Looked up from germline, CDR1 is MGHRA and CDR2 is YSYEKL. The V end lost 0 bases, the J end lost 0 bases, and 9 bases lay between the germline ends. There are 15 residues in the CDR3.

This clonotype was detected ten times or more. This chain uses TRBV12-3 or TRBV12-4 with TRBJ2-5; 14 bases align to TRBD2. This CDR3 region has 16 residues. With 5 bases clipped from V and 5 bases from J, the junction kept 7 bases outside the gene matches. The CDR3 nucleotides are TGTGCCAGCAGTATTCCCGGGACTAGCGGGAGTGAGACCCAGTACTTC. It specifies CASSIPGTSGSETQYF.

In its sample, this clonotype was seen a few times. This sequence joins TRBV7-2 and TRBJ2-7; D not certain. The V end was cut by 1 base, the J end by 9 bases, with 19 bases between. The CDR3 has 15 amino acids. Per the germline V gene, CDR1 is SGHTA and CDR2 is FQGNSA. CDR3 sequence reads: CASSLVGNLFGGQYF. In nucleotides, the CDR3 is TGTGCCAGCAGCTTAGTAGGGAACCTCTTTGGTGGGCAGTACTTC.

V and J are TRBV12-3 or TRBV12-4 and TRBJ1-1; 8 bases align to TRBD1. V was clipped by 6 bases and J by 4 bases; unmatched bases: 4. The CDR3 has 13 amino acids. CDR3 protein: CASRWTGFTEAFF. DNA of the CDR3: TGTGCCAGCAGGTGGACAGGGTTCACTGAAGCTTTCTTT.

The chain recombines TRBV28 with TRBJ2-1, with 9 nucleotides matching TRBD2. CDR1 is MDHEN and CDR2 is SYDVKM in the germline V gene. The J segment lost 2 bases and the V segment lost 6 bases, leaving 8 bases of the junction unmatched. CDR3 size: 16 residues. CDR3 coding DNA: TGTGCCAGCAGCCCAAGGCTAGCGGGACCCTACAATGAGCAGTTCTTC. Its protein product is CASSPRLAGPYNEQFF.

This clonotype was picked up a small number of times. The V gene is TRBV27, the J gene TRBJ2-7; TRBD2 aligns across 14 bases. Trimming took 5 bases from V and 4 from J; bases not matched to a gene: 7. The CDR3 has 16 residues. Per germline, CDR1 MNHEY and CDR2 SMNVEV (reference sequence). The CDR3, as DNA: TGTGCCAGCAGTGGCAGACTAGCGGGGGGGCGGTACGAGCAGTACTTC. Translating gives CASSGRLAGGRYEQYF.

This chain connects TRBV4-3 to TRBJ2-3; 7 nucleotides match TRBD1. Trimming took 3 bases from V and 0 from J; bases not matched to a gene: 6. Looked up from germline, CDR1 is LGHNA and CDR2 is YSLEER. The CDR3 extends over 16 amino acids. The CDR3 nucleotides are TGCGCCAGCAGCCAGGACACAGGGGCCAGCACAGATACGCAGTATTTT. Its protein is CASSQDTGASTDTQYF.

A single count supports this clonotype. Its ends do not fully match the called genes, so a read error is possible. The chain has TRBV20-1 and TRBJ1-2, with 7 bases aligning to TRBD1. CDR3 length equals 15 residues. Germline values: CDR1 DFQATT, CDR2 SNEGSKA (reference sequence). CDR3 coding DNA: TGCTGTGCTAGAGATCTGAACAGGGGTTTGTATGGCTACACCTTC. Translating gives CCARDLNRGLYGYTF.

J is TRBJ2-1 and V is TRBV24-1; 12 bases agree with TRBD2. Germline V gene data show CDR1 as KGHDR and CDR2 as SFDVKD. CDR3 length: 18 amino acids. V lost 4 bases and J lost 7; bases outside the gene matches: 13. CDR3 region: CATSDHRRLAGVSNEQFF. Written as DNA, the CDR3 is TGTGCCACCAGTGACCATCGTAGACTAGCGGGAGTTTCAAATGAGCAGTTCTTC.

This clonotype occurred a few times. DNA for the CDR3: TGCGCCAGCAGCCACCGGTGGGAGACCCAGTACTTC. Translated: CASSHRWETQYF. The rearrangement uses TRBV5-1 and TRBJ2-5, with D uncertain. V lost 4 bases and J lost 5, with 9 bases in between. Germline loops: CDR1 SGHRS, CDR2 YFSETQ. This CDR3 region has 12 residues.

This clonotype has only one observation. The rearrangement links TRBV5-1 to TRBJ1-1, with D uncertain. CDR3 size: 14 residues. The germline V gene has CDR1 SGHRS and CDR2 YFSETQ. Deletions cut 1 base from V and 1 base from J, with 8 bases between. The CDR3 region is CASSLQFTNTEAFF. The DNA for the CDR3 is TGCGCCAGCAGCTTGCAATTCACGAACACTGAAGCTTTCTTT.

As concerns this clonotype: The junction departs from the called germline gene at one end, perhaps through a read error. J is TRBJ2-3 and V is TRBV12-3 or TRBV12-4, with unresolved D. This CDR3 has 15 amino acids. The CDR3, as DNA: TGTGCCAGCAGCTTAGAAGGGCTGAGCACAGATACGCAGTATTTT. Translation: CASSLEGLSTDTQYF.